This T cell receptor beta chain was observed in a study of blood T cell repertoires in COVID-19. Study summary: The cDNA or gDNA used as material had been derived from T cells, B-cell-depleted T cells, or PBMCs.

Data came from immunoSEQ multiplex PCR; TCRdb stores just in-frame clones and leaves some out. Here the sample spans over 45,000 clones, about 92% being singletons. Germline lookup yields CDR1 SGHDN and CDR2 FVKESK. V lost 2 bases and J lost 3, with 17 bases in between. This CDR3 spans 17 amino acids. Sequenced material: peripheral blood. The chain combines TRBV14 with TRBJ1-3; possible D gene TRBD1, 6 bases. The source is a woman of 80 years or more with acute or convalescent COVID-19. The CDR3 reads CASSQFLDSRLGNTIYF. The CDR3 coding sequence is TGTGCCAGCAGCCAATTCTTGGACAGTCGGCTTGGAAACACCATATATTTT.